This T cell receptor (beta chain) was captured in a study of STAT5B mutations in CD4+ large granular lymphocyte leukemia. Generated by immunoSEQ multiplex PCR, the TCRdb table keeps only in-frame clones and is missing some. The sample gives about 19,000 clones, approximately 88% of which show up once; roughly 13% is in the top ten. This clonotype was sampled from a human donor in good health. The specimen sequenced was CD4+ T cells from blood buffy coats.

The CDR3 is CASSPSSTGGETQYF. DNA of the CDR3: TGTGCCAGCAGCCCCTCCTCCACGGGCGGGGAGACCCAGTACTTC. This rearrangement joins TRBV7-9 to TRBJ2-5; a weak D match, TRBD2 (5 bases). CDR1 and CDR2 (germline): SEHNR, FQNEAQ (reference sequence). This CDR3 has 15 amino acids. V was trimmed by 5 bases and J by 5 bases, leaving 18 bases between them. Complete variable domain (other parts from reference TRBV7-9 and TRBJ2-5): DTGVSQNPRHKITKRGQNVTFRCDPISEHNRLYWYRQTLGQGPEFLTYFQNEAQLEKSRLLSDRFSAERPKGSFSTLEIQRTEQGDSAMYLCASSPSSTGGETQYFGPGTRLLVL.